The present T cell receptor (beta chain) was sequenced within a study of response to subunit inactivated influenza vaccine. Trimming removed 7 bases at V and 1 base at J, with 13 bases between. The CDR3 covers 14 residues. Germline V lookup: CDR1 SQVTM, CDR2 ANQGSEA. MiXCR, run by TCRdb on the RT-PCR reads, gives a single entry per CDR3 protein. The sample comprises about 480,000 distinct CDR3 sequences, roughly 13% of which are singletons, and about an eighth rests with the top ten. This clonotype was seen a handful of times. Antigen specificity is unknown. Overall study results and limits: Authors suggested each seasonal flu vaccination may recruit only limited numbers of new T cells.

This clonotype was obtained from a man in his fifties or sixties who received an inactivated influenza vaccine. Source: PBMCs from blood, taken roughly 46 days after vaccination. This chain links TRBV29-1 with TRBJ2-2; a weak D match, TRBD2 (6 bases). The CDR3 spells CSARRRENTGELFF. CDR3 in DNA: TGCAGCGCCCGAAGGCGGGAGAACACCGGGGAGCTGTTTTTT.